The present TCR beta chain was sequenced within a study of T cell responses to AZD1222 COVID-19 vaccine. Produced via immunoSEQ multiplex PCR; TCRdb's table is partial and in-frame only. The sample contains fewer than 150,000 clones, approximately 90% of which appear only once. Study observations and caveats: Researchers took repertoire samples only after the peak T cell response had come.

Comment on this clone: Its antigen remains unknown.

The source was peripheral blood, collected on day 0 of AZD1222 vaccination. The receptor was isolated from an adult in good health.

Here the CDR3 reads CASSLAQGGGETQYF. DNA of the CDR3: TGTGCCAGCAGCTTAGCCCAGGGAGGAGGAGAGACCCAGTACTTC. The genes are TRBV7-6 and TRBJ2-5; tentatively, D is TRBD2 (6 bases). CDR3 length: 15 amino acids. With 0 bases removed from V and 4 bases from J, the gap between germline ends came to 12 bases. Germline CDR1 reads SGHVS; CDR2 reads FNYEAQ.